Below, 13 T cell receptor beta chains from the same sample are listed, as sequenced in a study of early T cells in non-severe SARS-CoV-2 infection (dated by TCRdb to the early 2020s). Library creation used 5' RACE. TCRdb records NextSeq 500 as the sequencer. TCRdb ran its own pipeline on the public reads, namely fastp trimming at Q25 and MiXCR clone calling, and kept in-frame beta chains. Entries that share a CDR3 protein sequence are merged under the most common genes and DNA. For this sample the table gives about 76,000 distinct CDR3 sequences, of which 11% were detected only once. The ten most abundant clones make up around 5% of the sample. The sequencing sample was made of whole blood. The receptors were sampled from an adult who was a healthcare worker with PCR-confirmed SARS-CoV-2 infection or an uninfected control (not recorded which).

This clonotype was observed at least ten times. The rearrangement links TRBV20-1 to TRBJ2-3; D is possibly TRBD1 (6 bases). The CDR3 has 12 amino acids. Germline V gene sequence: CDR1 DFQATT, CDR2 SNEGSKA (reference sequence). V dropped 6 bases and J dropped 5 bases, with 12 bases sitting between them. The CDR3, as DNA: TGCAGTGCCACTCAACAGGGAGATACGCAGTATTTT. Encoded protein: CSATQQGDTQYF.

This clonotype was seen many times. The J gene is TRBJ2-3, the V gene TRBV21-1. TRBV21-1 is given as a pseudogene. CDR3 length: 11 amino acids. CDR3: CASIDVGTQYF. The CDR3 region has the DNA TGTGCCAGCATCGACGTGGGTACGCAGTATTTT.

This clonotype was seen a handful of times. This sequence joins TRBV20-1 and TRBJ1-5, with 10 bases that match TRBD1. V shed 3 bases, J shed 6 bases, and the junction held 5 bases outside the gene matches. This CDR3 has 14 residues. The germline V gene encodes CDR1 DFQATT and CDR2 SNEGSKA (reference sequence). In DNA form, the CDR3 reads TGCAGTGCTAGCCCGACAGGGGGCTTTCAGCCCCAGCATTTT. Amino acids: CSASPTGGFQPQHF.

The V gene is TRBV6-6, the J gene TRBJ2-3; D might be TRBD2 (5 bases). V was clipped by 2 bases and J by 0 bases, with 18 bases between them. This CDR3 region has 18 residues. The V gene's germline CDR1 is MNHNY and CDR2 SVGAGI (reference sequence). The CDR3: CASSYLSVGDISTDTQYF. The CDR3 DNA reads TGTGCCAGCAGTTACCTGAGTGTGGGAGACATTAGCACAGATACGCAGTATTTT.

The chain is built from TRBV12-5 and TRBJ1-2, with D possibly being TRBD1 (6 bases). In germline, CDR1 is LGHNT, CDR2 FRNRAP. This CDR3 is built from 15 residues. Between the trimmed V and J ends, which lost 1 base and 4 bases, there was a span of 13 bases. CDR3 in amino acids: CASGLGTGPFYGYTF. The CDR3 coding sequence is TGTGCTAGTGGTTTGGGTACAGGGCCCTTCTATGGCTACACCTTC.

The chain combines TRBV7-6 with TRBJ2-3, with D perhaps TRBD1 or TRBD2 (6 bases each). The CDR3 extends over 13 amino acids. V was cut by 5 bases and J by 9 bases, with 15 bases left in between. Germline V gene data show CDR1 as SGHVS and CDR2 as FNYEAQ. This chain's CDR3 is CASSPTLGGTQYF. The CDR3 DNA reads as TGTGCCAGCAGCCCAACACTGGGGGGCACGCAGTATTTT.

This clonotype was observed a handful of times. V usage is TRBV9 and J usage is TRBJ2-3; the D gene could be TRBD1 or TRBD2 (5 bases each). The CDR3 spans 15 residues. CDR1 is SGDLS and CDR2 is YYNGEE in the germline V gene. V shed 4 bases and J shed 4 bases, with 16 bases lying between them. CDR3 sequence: CASSPAGRAADTQYF. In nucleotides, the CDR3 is TGTGCCAGCAGCCCCGCAGGGCGGGCGGCAGATACGCAGTATTTT.

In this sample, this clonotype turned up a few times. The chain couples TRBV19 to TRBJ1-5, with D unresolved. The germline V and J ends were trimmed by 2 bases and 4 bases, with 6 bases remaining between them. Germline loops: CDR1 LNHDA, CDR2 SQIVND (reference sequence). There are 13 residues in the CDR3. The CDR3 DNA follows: TGTGCCAGTAGTATACGGGATAATCAGCCCCAGCATTTT. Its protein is CASSIRDNQPQHF.

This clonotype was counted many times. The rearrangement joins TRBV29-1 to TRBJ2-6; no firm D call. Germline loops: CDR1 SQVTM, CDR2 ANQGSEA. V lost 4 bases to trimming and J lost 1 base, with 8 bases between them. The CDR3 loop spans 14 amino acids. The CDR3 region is CSVVPQSGANVLTF. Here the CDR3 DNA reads TGCAGCGTTGTACCGCAATCTGGGGCCAACGTCCTGACTTTC.

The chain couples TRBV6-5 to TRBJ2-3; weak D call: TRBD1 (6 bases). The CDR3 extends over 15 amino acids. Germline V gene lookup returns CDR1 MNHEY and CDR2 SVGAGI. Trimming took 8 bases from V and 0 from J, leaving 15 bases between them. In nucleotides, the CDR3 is TGTGCCAGCGGTATCAGGGGAAGGAGCACAGATACGCAGTATTTT. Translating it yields CASGIRGRSTDTQYF.

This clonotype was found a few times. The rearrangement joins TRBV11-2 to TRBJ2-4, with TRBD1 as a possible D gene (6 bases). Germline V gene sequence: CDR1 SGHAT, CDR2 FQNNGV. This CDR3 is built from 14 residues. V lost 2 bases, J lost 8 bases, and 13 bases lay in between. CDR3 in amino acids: CASSLNRVRDIQYF. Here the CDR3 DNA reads TGTGCCAGCAGCTTAAACAGGGTTCGGGACATTCAGTACTTC.

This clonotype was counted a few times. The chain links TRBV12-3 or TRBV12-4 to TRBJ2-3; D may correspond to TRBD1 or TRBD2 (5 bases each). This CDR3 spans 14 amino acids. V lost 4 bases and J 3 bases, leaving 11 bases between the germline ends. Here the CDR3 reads CASSSGTVTDTQYF. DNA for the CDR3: TGTGCCAGCAGTTCCGGGACGGTTACAGATACGCAGTATTTT.

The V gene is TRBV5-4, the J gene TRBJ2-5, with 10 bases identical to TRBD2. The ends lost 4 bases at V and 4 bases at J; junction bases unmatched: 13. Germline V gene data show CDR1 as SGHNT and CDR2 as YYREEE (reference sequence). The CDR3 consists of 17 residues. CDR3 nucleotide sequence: TGTGCCAGCAGCCCACTAGCGGGGCGTAGGTCAGGAGAGACCCAGTACTTC. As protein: CASSPLAGRRSGETQYF.